The clone carrying this T cell receptor beta chain was counted a single time. Its antigen is still unknown. The sample comes from a study of cytomegalovirus exposure and HLA in healthy donors. Study-level findings and limits: More clonal expansion characterized HLA-associated TCR beta chains than equally common others in a later analysis. Prior analysis indicated that the majority of TCR beta V segments exhibited productivity approximately 87% or approximately 30% of the time. In a later analysis, TCR beta V- and J-gene trimming was associated with a missense DCLRE1C variant.

60 Vbeta and 13 Jbeta primers were used in PCR. Authors' processing steps: The authors later counted roughly 76 million unique TCR beta chains, some 11 million of them shared. The data were produced by immunoSEQ multiplex PCR, yet TCRdb's version contains in-frame clones alone and is incomplete. V, J and clone size reflect that table, while D and trimming were determined from the DNA. Found here are 120,000 or so clones, 74% of them singletons; the top ten hold 4%. J was trimmed by 3 bases and V by 3 bases; bases with no gene match: 5. Germline CDR1 reads SNHLY; CDR2 reads FYNNEI. This CDR3 comprises 15 residues.

Sequenced material: PBMCs. The rearrangement uses TRBV2 and TRBJ1-5; 7 positions agree with TRBD1. The source of this sequence is a man aged 40-49 years in good health and CMV-seropositive. The CDR3: CASSDFTGVNQPQHF. The CDR3 DNA reads TGTGCCAGCAGTGACTTTACAGGGGTCAATCAGCCCCAGCATTTT.